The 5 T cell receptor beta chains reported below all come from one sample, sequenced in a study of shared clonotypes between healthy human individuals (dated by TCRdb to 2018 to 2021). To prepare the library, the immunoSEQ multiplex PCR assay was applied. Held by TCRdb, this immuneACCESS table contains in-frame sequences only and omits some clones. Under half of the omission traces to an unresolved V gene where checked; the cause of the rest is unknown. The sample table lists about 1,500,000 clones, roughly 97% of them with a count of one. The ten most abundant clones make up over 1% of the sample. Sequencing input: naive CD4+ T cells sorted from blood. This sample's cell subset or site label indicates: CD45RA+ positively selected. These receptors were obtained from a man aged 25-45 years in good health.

The CDR3 nucleotides read TGTGCCAGTAGTATCCAGGCCTACAATCAGCCCCAGCATTTT. This sequence encodes CASSIQAYNQPQHF. The rearrangement links TRBV19 to TRBJ1-5; D is unclear. Trimming stripped 3 bases from V and 3 bases from J, with 9 bases between. CDR1 is LNHDA and CDR2 is SQIVND in the germline V gene (reference sequence). This CDR3 spans 14 amino acids.

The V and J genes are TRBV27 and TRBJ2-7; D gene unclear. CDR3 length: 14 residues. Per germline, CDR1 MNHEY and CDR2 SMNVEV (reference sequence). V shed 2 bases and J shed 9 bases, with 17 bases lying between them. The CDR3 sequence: CASSLRRSSAMQYF. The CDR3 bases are TGTGCCAGCAGTTTAAGGAGATCCTCAGCCATGCAGTACTTC.

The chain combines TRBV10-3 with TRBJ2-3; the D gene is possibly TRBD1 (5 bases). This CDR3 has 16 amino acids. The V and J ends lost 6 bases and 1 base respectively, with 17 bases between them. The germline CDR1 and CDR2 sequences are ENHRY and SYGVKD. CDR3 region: CAISETAYPRTDTQYF. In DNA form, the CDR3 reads TGTGCCATCAGCGAGACAGCCTACCCTCGCACAGATACGCAGTATTTT.

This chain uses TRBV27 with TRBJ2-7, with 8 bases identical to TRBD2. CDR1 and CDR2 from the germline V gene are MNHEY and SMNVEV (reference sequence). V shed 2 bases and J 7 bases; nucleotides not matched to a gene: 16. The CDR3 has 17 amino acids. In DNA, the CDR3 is TGTGCCAGCAGTTTAATTATCAGCGGGAGTCGTTTTGGTGAGCAGTACTTC. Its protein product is CASSLIISGSRFGEQYF.

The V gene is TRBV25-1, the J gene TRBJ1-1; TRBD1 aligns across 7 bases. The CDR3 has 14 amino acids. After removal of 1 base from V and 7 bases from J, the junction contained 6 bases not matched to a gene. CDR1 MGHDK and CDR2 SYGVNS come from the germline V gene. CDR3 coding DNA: TGTGCCAGCAGTGAATTGCAGGGGGGACTTGAAGCTTTCTTT. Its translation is CASSELQGGLEAFF.